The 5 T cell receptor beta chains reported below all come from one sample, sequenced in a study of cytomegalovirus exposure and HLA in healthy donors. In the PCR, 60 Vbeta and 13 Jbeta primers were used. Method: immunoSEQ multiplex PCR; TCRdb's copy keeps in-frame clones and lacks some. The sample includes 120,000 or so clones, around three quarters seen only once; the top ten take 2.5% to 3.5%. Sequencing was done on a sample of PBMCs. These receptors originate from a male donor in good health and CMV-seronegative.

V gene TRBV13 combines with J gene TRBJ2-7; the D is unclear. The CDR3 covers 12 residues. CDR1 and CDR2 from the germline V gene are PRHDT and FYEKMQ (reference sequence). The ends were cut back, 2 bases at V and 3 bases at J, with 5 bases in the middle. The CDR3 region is CASSLRYYEQYF. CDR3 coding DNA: TGTGCCAGCAGCTTACGGTACTACGAGCAGTACTTC.

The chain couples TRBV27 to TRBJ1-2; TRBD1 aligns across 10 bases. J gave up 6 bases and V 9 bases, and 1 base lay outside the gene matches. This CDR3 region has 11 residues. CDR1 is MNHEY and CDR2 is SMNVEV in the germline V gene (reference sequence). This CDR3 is CASGQGDGYTF. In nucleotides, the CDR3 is TGTGCCAGTGGACAGGGGGATGGCTACACCTTC.

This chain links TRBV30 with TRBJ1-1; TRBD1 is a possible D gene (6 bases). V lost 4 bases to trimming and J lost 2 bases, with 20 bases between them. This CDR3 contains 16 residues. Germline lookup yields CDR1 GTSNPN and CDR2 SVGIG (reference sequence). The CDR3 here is CAWNDDGDKGNTEAFF. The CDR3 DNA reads TGTGCCTGGAATGACGATGGGGACAAGGGAAACACTGAAGCTTTCTTT.

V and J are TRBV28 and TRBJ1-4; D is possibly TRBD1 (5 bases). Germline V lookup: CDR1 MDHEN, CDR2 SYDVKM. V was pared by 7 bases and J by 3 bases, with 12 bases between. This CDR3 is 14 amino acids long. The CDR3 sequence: CASITGGANEKLFF. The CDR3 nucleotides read TGTGCCAGCATCACCGGGGGGGCTAATGAAAAACTGTTTTTT. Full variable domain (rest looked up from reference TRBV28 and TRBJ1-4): DVKVTQSSRYLVKRTGEKVFLECVQDMDHENMFWYRQDPGLGLRLIYFSYDVKMKEKGDIPEGYSVSREKKERFSLILESASTNQTSMYLCASITGGANEKLFFGSGTQLSVL.

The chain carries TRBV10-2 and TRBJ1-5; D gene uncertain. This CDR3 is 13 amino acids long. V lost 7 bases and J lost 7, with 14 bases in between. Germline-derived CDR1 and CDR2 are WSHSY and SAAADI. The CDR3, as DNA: TGCGCCAGCACATCCGGGAAGGGCCAGCCCCAGCATTTT. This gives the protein CASTSGKGQPQHF.